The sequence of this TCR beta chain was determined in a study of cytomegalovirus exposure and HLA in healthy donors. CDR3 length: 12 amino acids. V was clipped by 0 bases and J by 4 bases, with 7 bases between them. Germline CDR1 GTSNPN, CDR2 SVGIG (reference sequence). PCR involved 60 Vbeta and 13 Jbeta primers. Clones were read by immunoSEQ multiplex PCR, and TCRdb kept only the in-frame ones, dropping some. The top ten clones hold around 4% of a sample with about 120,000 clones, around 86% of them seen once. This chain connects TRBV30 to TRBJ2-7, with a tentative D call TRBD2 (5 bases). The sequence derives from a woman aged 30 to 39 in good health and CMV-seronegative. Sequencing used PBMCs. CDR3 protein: CAWSVEGYEQYF. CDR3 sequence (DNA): TGTGCCTGGAGTGTTGAGGGTTACGAGCAGTACTTC.